The 13 T cell receptor beta chains below all came from one sample that was sequenced in a study of blood T cells in healthy people across ages. Through a sample-barcoded 5' primer and a J-beta primer mix, a second PCR was run for roughly 6 to 12 cycles. TCRdb reprocessed the 5' RACE reads via MiXCR and lists one record per CDR3 protein. Of 700,000 to 950,000 distinct CDR3 sequences listed, 58% are singletons. Sequenced material: blood. The receptors here all came from a man aged 25-45 years in good health.

A few counts support this clonotype. The chain has TRBV28 and TRBJ1-2; a possible D gene is TRBD1 (5 bases). The V end was cut by 4 bases, the J end by 5 bases, with 8 bases between. Per the germline V gene, CDR1 is MDHEN and CDR2 is SYDVKM. This CDR3 comprises 12 residues. In DNA form, the CDR3 reads TGTGCCAGCAGTTGGACATCGTATGGCTACACCTTC. The encoded protein is CASSWTSYGYTF.

This clonotype appeared once. The V gene is TRBV5-1, the J gene TRBJ2-5; possibly TRBD2 for D (5 bases). Germline CDR1 is SGHRS and CDR2 is YFSETQ. The ends were cut back, 2 bases at V and 5 bases at J, with 16 bases in the middle. This CDR3 contains 15 residues. The DNA for the CDR3 is TGCGCCAGCAGCTTATGGAAAGGGAGCGAGGAGACCCAGTACTTC. This codes for CASSLWKGSEETQYF.

V gene TRBV10-3 combines with J gene TRBJ2-1; tentative D call: TRBD2 (5 bases). V lost 0 bases to trimming and J lost 2 bases, with 11 bases between them. Germline lookup yields CDR1 ENHRY and CDR2 SYGVKD. The CDR3 length is 16 residues. The CDR3 DNA follows: TGTGCCATCAGTGAGTCGCCAGAGAGGGCCTACAATGAGCAGTTCTTC. Its protein product is CAISESPERAYNEQFF.

This chain connects TRBV20-1 to TRBJ2-3; D ambiguous. The germline gives CDR1 DFQATT, CDR2 SNEGSKA (reference sequence). The ends were cut back, 1 base at V and 1 base at J, with 9 bases in the middle. There are 14 residues in the CDR3. The DNA of the CDR3 is TGCAGTGCTAGAGTACCGTCAGGCACAGATACGCAGTATTTT. The encoded protein is CSARVPSGTDTQYF.

The chain carries TRBV29-1 and TRBJ1-2, with D possibly being TRBD1 (5 bases). Germline CDR1 and CDR2: SQVTM and ANQGSEA. With 5 bases removed from V and 6 bases from J, the gap between germline ends came to 10 bases. This CDR3 contains 11 residues. CDR3 nucleotide sequence: TGCAGCGTTAGCAGGGCTCATGGCTACACCTTC. Its translation: CSVSRAHGYTF.

This clonotype was recorded a few times. The rearrangement uses TRBV20-1 and TRBJ2-7; 8 bases are a match to TRBD1. The trim removed 5 bases at V and 3 bases at J, leaving 6 bases unmatched. Germline V gene lookup returns CDR1 DFQATT and CDR2 SNEGSKA (reference sequence). The CDR3 runs to 13 residues. CDR3: CSAGGQADYEQYF. CDR3 nucleotides: TGCAGTGCTGGGGGACAGGCGGACTACGAGCAGTACTTC.

For this clonotype: An end of the junction differs from the germline gene, which may be a read error. The rearrangement links TRBV5-1 to TRBJ2-1; 8 positions match TRBD2. CDR3 length: 15 amino acids. From germline, CDR1 is SGHRS and CDR2 YFSETQ. CDR3 in amino acids: CASSFRLALVNERFF. In DNA form, the CDR3 reads TGCGCCAGCAGCTTTCGACTAGCGCTAGTAAATGAGCGGTTCTTC.

The V call is TRBV7-2, the J call TRBJ1-1; no clear D. This CDR3 spans 13 amino acids. Germline CDR1 reads SGHTA; CDR2 reads FQGNSA. V was cut by 7 bases and J by 11 bases, with 20 bases left in between. CDR3: CASNEFGQSAAFF. CDR3 sequence (DNA): TGTGCCAGCAACGAATTTGGGCAGTCAGCTGCTTTCTTT.

This chain joins TRBV7-6 and TRBJ2-7, with D possibly matching TRBD2 (5 bases). V was clipped by 5 bases and J by 7 bases, with 18 bases between them. CDR1 is SGHVS and CDR2 is FNYEAQ in the germline V gene. The CDR3 has 14 residues. CDR3 region: CASSPNPGLDEQYF. The DNA for the CDR3 is TGTGCCAGCAGCCCAAACCCGGGATTGGATGAGCAGTACTTC.

This rearrangement joins TRBV7-9 to TRBJ2-1, with a possible D match to TRBD1 (5 bases). The CDR3 runs 17 residues. The V gene's germline CDR1 is SEHNR and CDR2 FQNEAQ (reference sequence). V was trimmed by 5 bases and J by 1 base, leaving 18 bases between them. The CDR3 sequence: CASSPPQGQSSYNEQFF. The CDR3 region has the DNA TGTGCCAGCAGCCCCCCCCAGGGTCAGTCATCCTACAATGAGCAGTTCTTC. Variable domain in full (rest from reference TRBV7-9 and TRBJ2-1): DTGVSQNPRHKITKRGQNVTFRCDPISEHNRLYWYRQTLGQGPEFLTYFQNEAQLEKSRLLSDRFSAERPKGSFSTLEIQRTEQGDSAMYLCASSPPQGQSSYNEQFFGPGTRLTVL.

The gene calls are TRBV7-2 and TRBJ1-2; perhaps TRBD1 as D (5 bases). V dropped 5 bases and J dropped 8 bases, with 12 bases sitting between them. CDR3 length: 12 residues. Germline V gene data show CDR1 as SGHTA and CDR2 as FQGNSA. The CDR3 sequence is CASSPQAGGYTF. The CDR3 nucleotides read TGTGCCAGCAGCCCACAGGCGGGGGGCTACACCTTC.

This clonotype was observed at least ten times. The chain links TRBV10-3 to TRBJ2-3; TRBD1 agrees at 9 bases. J lost 9 bases, V lost 10 bases, and 5 bases had no gene match. Germline values: CDR1 ENHRY, CDR2 SYGVKD. The length of the CDR3 is 11 residues. The CDR3 sequence: CATGTGNTQYF. CDR3 coding DNA: TGTGCCACCGGGACAGGGAACACGCAGTATTTT.

This chain joins TRBV4-3 and TRBJ2-1; the D is unclear. This CDR3 region has 14 residues. The germline V gene encodes CDR1 LGHNA and CDR2 YSLEER. V gave up 0 bases and J gave up 8 bases, with 11 bases separating them. The CDR3: CASSQDYNIDEQFF. As DNA, the CDR3 is TGCGCCAGCAGCCAAGATTATAATATCGATGAGCAGTTCTTC.